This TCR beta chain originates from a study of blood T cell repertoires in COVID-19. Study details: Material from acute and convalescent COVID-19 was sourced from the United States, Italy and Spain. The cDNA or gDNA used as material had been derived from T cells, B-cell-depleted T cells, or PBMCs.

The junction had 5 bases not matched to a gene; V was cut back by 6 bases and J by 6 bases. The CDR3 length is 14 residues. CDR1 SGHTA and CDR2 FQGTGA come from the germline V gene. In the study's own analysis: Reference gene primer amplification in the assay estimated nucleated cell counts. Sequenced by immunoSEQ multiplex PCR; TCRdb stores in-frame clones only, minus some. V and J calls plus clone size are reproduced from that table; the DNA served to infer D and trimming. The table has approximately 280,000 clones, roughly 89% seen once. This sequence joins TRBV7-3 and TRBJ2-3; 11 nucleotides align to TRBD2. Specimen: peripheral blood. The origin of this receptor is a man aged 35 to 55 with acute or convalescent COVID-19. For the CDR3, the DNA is TGTGCCAGCAGTTTAGCGGGGGGGTTGGATACGCAGTATTTT. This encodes CASSLAGGLDTQYF.